The 21 T cell receptor beta chains below come from one sample, sequenced in a study of cytomegalovirus exposure and HLA in healthy donors. PCR used 60 Vbeta primers and 13 Jbeta primers. The data were produced by immunoSEQ multiplex PCR, yet TCRdb's version contains in-frame clones alone and is incomplete. The profile shows about 190,000 clones, under 85% of them singletons. Sequencing input: PBMCs. The receptors come from a woman under 30 in good health and CMV-seronegative.

The chain has TRBV28 and TRBJ2-7, with a tentative D call TRBD1 (6 bases). Germline V lookup: CDR1 MDHEN, CDR2 SYDVKM. The V and J ends lost 4 bases and 3 bases respectively, with 16 bases between them. The CDR3 is 15 amino acids. The CDR3 nucleotides are TGTGCCAGCAGTTCCTTAAGACAGGAAGTCTACGAGCAGTACTTC. Its protein is CASSSLRQEVYEQYF. Using reference TRBV28 and TRBJ2-7 for the parts outside the CDR3, the full variable domain is DVKVTQSSRYLVKRTGEKVFLECVQDMDHENMFWYRQDPGLGLRLIYFSYDVKMKEKGDIPEGYSVSREKKERFSLILESASTNQTSMYLCASSSLRQEVYEQYFGPGTRLTVT.

In this sample, this clone turned up a few times. The rearrangement uses TRBV4-1 and TRBJ2-7, with D unclear. Germline CDR1 MGHRA, CDR2 YSYEKL. Trimming shortened V by 8 bases and J by 2 bases, and 19 bases separated the two germline ends. The CDR3 runs to 15 residues. The CDR3 sequence is CASPNFTRFPYEQYF. CDR3 nucleotide sequence: TGCGCCAGCCCTAATTTCACCCGATTCCCCTACGAGCAGTACTTC.

This chain links TRBV7-6 with TRBJ1-3, with 9 bases lining up with TRBD1. Germline lookup yields CDR1 SGHVS and CDR2 FNYEAQ. The CDR3 runs to 16 residues. V lost 4 bases to trimming and J lost 0 bases; unmatched junction nucleotides: 4. In DNA, the CDR3 is TGTGCCAGCAGCTGGGGACAGGGCCTCTCTGGAAACACCATATATTTT. Translating it yields CASSWGQGLSGNTIYF. Based on the CDR3 plus reference TRBV7-6 and TRBJ1-3, the full variable domain is GAGVSQSPRYKVTKRGQDVALRCDPISGHVSLYWYRQALGQGPEFLTYFNYEAQQDKSGLPNDRFSAERPEGSISTLTIQRTEQRDSAMYRCASSWGQGLSGNTIYFGEGSWLTVV.

This clone was detected only a few times. The rearrangement joins TRBV29-1 to TRBJ2-4; 7 nucleotides align to TRBD1. Germline CDR1 and CDR2: SQVTM and ANQGSEA. V was clipped by 7 bases and J by 15 bases; unmatched bases: 12. The CDR3 consists of 11 residues. CDR3 residues: CSATTGVLSYF. Written as DNA, the CDR3 is TGCAGCGCCACAACAGGGGTCTTGTCGTACTTC.

This chain links TRBV5-1 with TRBJ2-5; 13 bases fit TRBD2. Germline CDR1 is SGHRS and CDR2 is YFSETQ. Trimming cost V 4 bases and J 3 bases; bases outside gene matches: 3. There are 15 residues in the CDR3. CDR3 residues: CASSPGLAGEETQYF. The CDR3 DNA reads TGCGCCAGCAGCCCCGGACTAGCGGGAGAAGAGACCCAGTACTTC.

The J gene is TRBJ1-5, the V gene TRBV19; TRBD1 aligns across 7 bases. V was clipped by 3 bases and J by 6 bases; unmatched bases: 8. CDR3 length equals 15 residues. Looked up from germline, CDR1 is LNHDA and CDR2 is SQIVND (reference sequence). The CDR3 nucleotides read TGTGCCAGTAGTATCCAGGGGGTGGTTTCTCAGCCCCAGCATTTT. Its translation: CASSIQGVVSQPQHF.

The V and J genes are TRBV18 and TRBJ2-1; a weak D match, TRBD1 (5 bases). V was clipped by 3 bases and J by 4 bases, with 16 bases between them. The CDR3 is made up of 16 amino acids. The germline CDR1 and CDR2 sequences are KGHSH and LQKENI. Written as DNA, the CDR3 is TGTGCCAGCTCACCCGTAGGGTCAGGGCTGTACAATGAGCAGTTCTTC. Its protein product is CASSPVGSGLYNEQFF.

The chain links TRBV21-1 to TRBJ1-5; the D call in the table, TRBD1, was not verified against the DNA. TRBV21-1 is listed as a pseudogene. The CDR3 totals 17 residues. The CDR3 sequence: CASIVDRLTYSNQPQHF. The CDR3, as DNA: TGTGCCAGCATTGTCGACAGGCTGACCTATAGCAATCAGCCCCAGCATTTT.

The rearrangement uses TRBV7-2 and TRBJ2-3, with D maybe TRBD2 (5 bases). Per germline, CDR1 SGHTA and CDR2 FQGNSA. V was shortened by 7 bases and J by 6 bases, with 17 bases between the two germline ends. The CDR3 length is 14 residues. The CDR3 region has the DNA TGTGCCAGCAACCCGAGGGCGGGCGGGGATACGCAGTATTTT. Translating gives CASNPRAGGDTQYF.

The V and J genes are TRBV5-1 and TRBJ2-5; no clear D gene. The ends were cut back, 3 bases at V and 5 bases at J, with 11 bases in the middle. Germline V gene lookup returns CDR1 SGHRS and CDR2 YFSETQ. The CDR3 runs 13 residues. The CDR3, as DNA: TGCGCCAGCAGCTCTGGGTCTAGGGAGACCCAGTACTTC. This gives the protein CASSSGSRETQYF.

This chain uses TRBV11-3 with TRBJ2-1, with D hard to call. Germline CDR1 SGHNT, CDR2 YENEEA. The CDR3 totals 14 residues. The V gene lost 3 bases and the J gene lost 7 bases, with 13 bases spanning the gap. CDR3 sequence reads: CASSLVADVNEQFF. The CDR3 DNA reads TGTGCCAGCAGCTTGGTAGCAGACGTTAATGAGCAGTTCTTC.

The V gene is TRBV7-3, the J gene TRBJ2-2; 9 nucleotides line up with TRBD1. Trimming took 3 bases from V and 3 from J; bases not matched to a gene: 8. Looked up from germline, CDR1 is SGHTA and CDR2 is FQGTGA. CDR3 size: 17 residues. Here the CDR3 reads CASSFTRDRADTGELFF. The DNA of the CDR3 is TGTGCCAGCAGCTTTACCCGGGACAGGGCCGACACCGGGGAGCTGTTTTTT.

To note about this clone: Mismatch with germline at one junction end may stem from a read error. Other DNA variants within this sample encode the same CDR3. The chain has TRBV29-1 and TRBJ2-2; 9 bases match TRBD1. CDR3 length: 16 amino acids. Germline assignment: CDR1 SQVTM and CDR2 ANQGSEA. CDR3 nucleotide sequence: TGCAGCGTGACTCCGGGACAGGGACAGAGTACCGGGGAGTTGTTTTTT. Protein product: CSVTPGQGQSTGELFF.

This clone was seen a single time. V and J are TRBV18 and TRBJ2-7, with a possible D match to TRBD1 (5 bases). Trimming shortened V by 3 bases and J by 0 bases, and 6 bases separated the two germline ends. Germline CDR1 KGHSH, CDR2 LQKENI. This CDR3 comprises 13 residues. The CDR3 protein is CASSPRGSYEQYF. In nucleotides, the CDR3 is TGTGCCAGCTCACCTAGGGGCTCCTACGAGCAGTACTTC. Full variable domain (outside the CDR3, taken from reference TRBV18 and TRBJ2-7): NAGVMQNPRHLVRRRGQEARLRCSPMKGHSHVYWYRQLPEEGLKFMVYLQKENIIDESGMPKERFSAEFPKEGPSILRIQQVVRGDSAAYFCASSPRGSYEQYFGPGTRLTVT.

This chain joins TRBV4-1 and TRBJ2-3, with a tentative D call TRBD1 (6 bases). Germline V gene lookup returns CDR1 MGHRA and CDR2 YSYEKL. V was pared by 1 base and J by 4 bases, with 9 bases between. This CDR3 spans 14 amino acids. The CDR3, as DNA: TGCGCCAGCAGCCAAGTTGAGGGGGCAGATACGCAGTATTTT. This codes for CASSQVEGADTQYF.

The chain couples TRBV5-4 to TRBJ2-7; the D gene is possibly TRBD1 (7 bases). The CDR3 has 15 residues. The germline gives CDR1 SGHNT, CDR2 YYREEE (reference sequence). Trimming cost V 10 bases and J 9 bases, with 29 bases left between them. The CDR3 DNA follows: TGTGCCTACTCAGGGGGGACAGCAAGAATACTGGGGCAGTACTTC. This encodes CAYSGGTARILGQYF.

V is TRBV25-1 and J is TRBJ1-6; 8 positions agree with TRBD1. The V gene's germline CDR1 is MGHDK and CDR2 SYGVNS. V trimming: 3 bases; J trimming: 6 bases; junction bases outside the gene matches: 4. This CDR3 spans 15 amino acids. For the CDR3, the DNA is TGTGCCAGCAGTGATATAGACAGGGGTAATTCACCCCTCCACTTT. Translation gives CASSDIDRGNSPLHF.

In this sample, this clone turned up once. The chain employs TRBV6-1 and TRBJ2-1, with D tentatively TRBD2 (6 bases). CDR1 and CDR2 (germline): MNHNS, SASEGT. The CDR3 contains 14 residues. The V end lost 6 bases, the J end lost 0 bases, and 9 bases lay between the germline ends. The CDR3 DNA is TGTGCCAGCAGATGGGACTTCTCCTACAATGAGCAGTTCTTC. Encoded protein: CASRWDFSYNEQFF.

This chain uses TRBV29-1 with TRBJ2-1; D might be TRBD2 (6 bases). Deletions cut 0 bases from V and 7 bases from J, with 13 bases between. This CDR3 spans 14 amino acids. Germline CDR1 SQVTM, CDR2 ANQGSEA. The CDR3 nucleotides read TGCAGCGTTGAAGAGCGGGGCCTTGGGAATGAGCAGTTCTTC. As protein: CSVEERGLGNEQFF.

The chain employs TRBV2 and TRBJ2-3; 12 bases fit TRBD2. Germline CDR1 is SNHLY and CDR2 is FYNNEI. V was clipped by 1 base and J by 5 bases; unmatched bases: 1. The CDR3 is 15 amino acids. DNA for the CDR3: TGTGCCAGCAGTGAAGGACTAGCGGGAGTAGATACGCAGTATTTT. This translates into CASSEGLAGVDTQYF.

Turning to this clone: The junction departs from the called germline gene at one end, perhaps through a read error. The rearrangement links TRBV7-9 to TRBJ1-2; TRBD1 might be the D (6 bases). The CDR3 has 15 residues. In germline, CDR1 is SEHNR, CDR2 FQNEAQ (reference sequence). As DNA, the CDR3 is TGTTCCAGCAGATTTACGGGCAGCTCAGGGGTTGGCTACACCTTC. Its protein product is CSSRFTGSSGVGYTF.